Shown below are 32 T cell receptor beta chains from a single sample sequenced in a study of T cell changes during pregnancy in multiple sclerosis. Sequenced by immunoSEQ multiplex PCR; TCRdb stores in-frame clones only, minus some. The table includes about 51,000 clones, around 92% detected once. This specimen consisted of CD4+ T cells from peripheral blood mononuclear cells, obtained in the third trimester of pregnancy. These receptors all come from a female donor with multiple sclerosis, enrolled in a pregnancy study.

The chain's CDR3 is CASSEVTGTGSEQYF. Written as DNA, the CDR3 is TGTGCCAGCAGTGAAGTTACCGGGACAGGGAGCGAGCAGTACTTC. The V and J genes are TRBV6-1 and TRBJ2-7, with TRBD1 matching 9 bases. Germline trimming cut 1 base from V and 6 bases from J; bases unmatched to any gene: 7. CDR3 size: 15 residues. Germline V CDR1 and CDR2: MNHNS, SASEGT.

The gene calls are TRBV5-1 and TRBJ2-7; D may be TRBD1 (5 bases). The CDR3 runs to 14 residues. V lost 4 bases and J lost 0, with 11 bases in between. The germline gives CDR1 SGHRS, CDR2 YFSETQ. CDR3: CASSLTGISYEQYF. CDR3 coding DNA: TGCGCCAGCAGCCTAACAGGCATCTCCTACGAGCAGTACTTC.

The V gene is TRBV28, the J gene TRBJ1-3, with D possibly TRBD1 on 5 matching bases. The V gene's germline CDR1 is MDHEN and CDR2 SYDVKM. The CDR3 is 15 residues long. The V gene lost 4 bases and the J gene lost 0 bases, with 10 bases spanning the gap. CDR3 coding DNA: TGTGCCAGCAGTTCCGTGGGGGGCTCTGGAAACACCATATATTTT. This gives the protein CASSSVGGSGNTIYF.

The rearrangement links TRBV7-5 to TRBJ2-7; TRBD1, the table's D call, lacks a check against the DNA. TRBV7-5 is shown as a pseudogene. This CDR3 spans 14 amino acids. CDR3 sequence (DNA): TGTGCCAGAAGCTTTCAGTTGTTACCTCTCGAGCAGTACTTC. It is translated as CARSFQLLPLEQYF.

The CDR3 DNA sequence: TGTGCCAGCAGCTTCCTGACTAGCGGGGGCTCCTACGAGCAGTACTTC. Residues: CASSFLTSGGSYEQYF. The rearrangement links TRBV7-2 to TRBJ2-7; 12 bases line up with TRBD2. J was trimmed by 0 bases and V by 3 bases; bases with no gene match: 3. The germline V gene encodes CDR1 SGHTA and CDR2 FQGNSA. This CDR3 comprises 16 residues.

The chain's CDR3 is CASSTRRGDNEQFF. The DNA of the CDR3 is TGTGCCAGCTCAACCCGTAGAGGAGACAATGAGCAGTTCTTC. V is TRBV18 and J is TRBJ2-1; D gene ambiguous. Trimming took 5 bases from V and 5 from J, leaving 13 bases between them. Germline V lookup: CDR1 KGHSH, CDR2 LQKENI. The CDR3 covers 14 residues.

The chain is built from TRBV28 and TRBJ2-1, with TRBD2 identical over 7 bases. Trimming at V came to 3 bases and at J to 3 bases, leaving 14 bases not matched to a gene. Germline lookup yields CDR1 MDHEN and CDR2 SYDVKM. This CDR3 contains 18 residues. The CDR3 DNA follows: TGTGCCAGCAGTTTCTACAGCGGGGACGCGGTAAACTACAATGAGCAGTTCTTC. Protein product: CASSFYSGDAVNYNEQFF.

The chain recombines TRBV2 with TRBJ1-5, with unresolved D. Trimming took off 5 bases at V and 0 bases at J, with 5 bases between the two ends. The CDR3 runs 13 residues. Germline loops: CDR1 SNHLY, CDR2 FYNNEI. The CDR3 loop is CASSLYSNQPQHF. The CDR3 DNA sequence: TGTGCCAGCAGTCTGTATAGCAATCAGCCCCAGCATTTT.

The chain carries TRBV9 and TRBJ2-7; possible D gene TRBD2, 7 bases. The ends were cut back, 0 bases at V and 3 bases at J, with 16 bases in the middle. This CDR3 is built from 16 residues. Germline CDR1 and CDR2: SGDLS and YYNGEE. In nucleotides, the CDR3 is TGTGCCAGCAGCGTAGGTGGGGGGGCGGCTTACTACGAGCAGTACTTC. Its protein is CASSVGGGAAYYEQYF.

The chain uses TRBV12-5 and TRBJ2-5, with 12 positions matching TRBD1. The germline CDR1 and CDR2 sequences are LGHNT and FRNRAP. The trim removed 5 bases at V and 5 bases at J, leaving 6 bases unmatched. This CDR3 contains 15 residues. Here the CDR3 DNA reads TGTGCTAGTGGTACCGGGACAGGGGGCGTGGAGACCCAGTACTTC. It codes for CASGTGTGGVETQYF. The whole variable domain, filled in from reference TRBV12-5 and TRBJ2-5, reads DARVTQTPRHKVTEMGQEVTMRCQPILGHNTVFWYRQTMMQGLELLAYFRNRAPLDDSGMPKDRFSAEMPDATLATLKIQPSEPRDSAVYFCASGTGTGGVETQYFGPGTRLLVL.

This rearrangement joins TRBV6-1 to TRBJ2-2; 7 bases map to TRBD1. Germline V gene data show CDR1 as MNHNS and CDR2 as SASEGT. The junction had 8 bases not matched to a gene; V was cut back by 11 bases and J by 2 bases. The CDR3 has 14 amino acids. The CDR3 loop is CASPGTANTGELFF. The CDR3 nucleotides are TGTGCCTCCCCCGGGACAGCTAACACCGGGGAGCTGTTTTTT.

V and J are TRBV6-6 and TRBJ2-3, with D uncertain. The CDR3 has 11 residues. Germline values: CDR1 MNHNY, CDR2 SVGAGI (reference sequence). The V gene lost 6 bases and the J gene lost 6 bases, with 7 bases spanning the gap. The CDR3: CASSEADTQYF. The CDR3 nucleotides read TGTGCCAGCAGCGAGGCGGATACGCAGTATTTT.

V is TRBV6-4 and J is TRBJ2-3; the match to TRBD1 covers 7 bases. The CDR3 is made up of 16 amino acids. J lost 0 bases, V lost 0 bases, and 3 bases had no gene match. CDR1 and CDR2 (germline): MRHNA, SNTAGT. CDR3 region: CASSDSGGASTDTQYF. The CDR3 DNA sequence: TGTGCCAGCAGTGACTCAGGGGGCGCGAGCACAGATACGCAGTATTTT.

The chain recombines TRBV13 with TRBJ1-1; no reliable D call. The germline V gene has CDR1 PRHDT and CDR2 FYEKMQ (reference sequence). Deletions cut 1 base from V and 1 base from J, with 13 bases between. CDR3 length: 16 residues. The chain's CDR3 is CASSLAGLSKNTEAFF. The CDR3 nucleotides are TGTGCCAGCAGCTTAGCGGGGTTGAGTAAGAACACTGAAGCTTTCTTT.

The rearrangement uses TRBV4-2 and TRBJ2-3, with TRBD1 matching 9 bases. CDR3 length: 16 residues. Germline V CDR1 and CDR2: LGHNA, YNFKEQ. V trimming: 0 bases; J trimming: 5 bases; junction bases outside the gene matches: 6. The CDR3 spells CASSQDTGGTKDTQYF. The CDR3 region has the DNA TGTGCCAGCAGCCAAGATACAGGGGGCACCAAAGATACGCAGTATTTT.

The chain couples TRBV30 to TRBJ2-3; TRBD1 matches at 9 bases. Germline CDR1 GTSNPN, CDR2 SVGIG (reference sequence). The CDR3 extends over 16 amino acids. Trimming removed 0 bases from V and 3 bases from J; junction bases left unmatched: 7. CDR3 protein: CAWSVPTGGWTDTQYF. For the CDR3, the DNA is TGTGCCTGGAGTGTACCTACAGGGGGCTGGACAGATACGCAGTATTTT.

The CDR3 spells CASSAAASGRGQFF. The CDR3 coding sequence is TGTGCCAGCAGTGCCGCCGCTAGCGGGAGAGGTCAGTTCTTC. V is TRBV6-1 and J is TRBJ2-1; 10 positions match TRBD2. Trimming removed 4 bases from V and 13 bases from J; junction bases left unmatched: 10. Germline V lookup: CDR1 MNHNS, CDR2 SASEGT. The CDR3 has 14 amino acids.

The chain has TRBV20-1 and TRBJ2-5; D possibly corresponds to TRBD2 (6 bases). Per germline, CDR1 DFQATT and CDR2 SNEGSKA (reference sequence). The CDR3 covers 11 residues. As DNA, the CDR3 is TGCAGAGCGACCCGGGGGGAGACCCAGTACTTC. Translated, it gives CRATRGETQYF.

The rearrangement uses TRBV28 and TRBJ1-4, with TRBD1 as a possible D gene (5 bases). The germline V gene encodes CDR1 MDHEN and CDR2 SYDVKM. The length of the CDR3 is 14 residues. Trimming took 6 bases from V and 8 from J, leaving 16 bases between them. The CDR3 is CASRTRDWREKLFF. The CDR3 coding sequence is TGTGCCAGCAGGACCCGGGACTGGCGAGAAAAACTGTTTTTT.

This CDR3 reads CASSGSSDEQYF. In DNA, the CDR3 is TGTGCCAGCTCTGGGAGTTCCGACGAGCAGTACTTC. The V call is TRBV18, the J call TRBJ2-7; D might be TRBD2 (5 bases). The CDR3 covers 12 residues. Trimming stripped 6 bases from V and 5 bases from J, with 11 bases between. The germline V gene has CDR1 KGHSH and CDR2 LQKENI.

The chain links TRBV5-1 to TRBJ1-4; D unclear. The CDR3 length is 17 residues. CDR1 SGHRS and CDR2 YFSETQ come from the germline V gene. V dropped 0 bases and J dropped 0 bases, with 12 bases sitting between them. CDR3 residues: CASSLGGRGSTNEKLFF. Written as DNA, the CDR3 is TGCGCCAGCAGCTTGGGGGGTCGGGGATCAACTAATGAAAAACTGTTTTTT.

V and J are TRBV30 and TRBJ2-1; 7 bases match TRBD1. Losses at the gene ends were 0 bases for V and 2 bases for J; bases not matched to a gene: 1. The germline CDR1 and CDR2 sequences are GTSNPN and SVGIG (reference sequence). The CDR3 extends over 14 amino acids. The CDR3, as DNA: TGTGCCTGGAGTGTTGGGACAGCCTACAATGAGCAGTTCTTC. Its translation is CAWSVGTAYNEQFF.

This rearrangement joins TRBV29-1 to TRBJ1-4; 9 positions agree with TRBD1. Losses at the gene ends were 6 bases for V and 6 bases for J; bases not matched to a gene: 8. The CDR3 is 14 residues long. Germline-derived CDR1 and CDR2 are SQVTM and ANQGSEA. CDR3: CSVGTGGEYEKLFF. CDR3 coding DNA: TGCAGCGTCGGTACAGGGGGCGAGTATGAAAAACTGTTTTTT.

This clone was counted once. The J gene is TRBJ2-5, the V gene TRBV29-1, with 7 bases fitting TRBD2. The CDR3 sequence is 12 residues long. V lost 4 bases, J lost 5 bases, and 4 bases stayed unmatched. Germline V gene lookup returns CDR1 SQVTM and CDR2 ANQGSEA. The CDR3 protein is CSVVFGGETQYF. CDR3 nucleotide sequence: TGCAGCGTTGTTTTCGGGGGGGAGACCCAGTACTTC.

This chain links TRBV13 with TRBJ2-1, with D possibly matching TRBD2 (5 bases). Trimming shortened V by 3 bases and J by 2 bases, and 14 bases separated the two germline ends. The CDR3 contains 16 residues. Germline CDR1 reads PRHDT; CDR2 reads FYEKMQ (reference sequence). The CDR3 sequence is CASSFETSGTYNEQFF. Here the CDR3 DNA reads TGTGCCAGCAGCTTTGAGACCAGCGGTACCTACAATGAGCAGTTCTTC. The whole variable domain, filled in from reference TRBV13 and TRBJ2-1, reads AAGVIQSPRHLIKEKRETATLKCYPIPRHDTVYWYQQGPGQDPQFLISFYEKMQSDKGSIPDRFSAQQFSDYHSELNMSSLELGDSALYFCASSFETSGTYNEQFFGPGTRLTVL.

The rearrangement links TRBV27 to TRBJ2-7; D is possibly TRBD2 (5 bases). The CDR3 is 13 amino acids. Germline values: CDR1 MNHEY, CDR2 SMNVEV (reference sequence). Trimming left V 6 bases short and J 7 bases short, with 16 bases between. The CDR3 sequence: CASSSTPPGEQYF. CDR3 bases: TGTGCCAGCAGCTCCACCCCCCCGGGGGAGCAGTACTTC.

J is TRBJ2-7 and V is TRBV7-2; TRBD1 matches 10 bases. J lost 9 bases, V lost 1 base, and 6 bases had no gene match. Germline V gene data show CDR1 as SGHTA and CDR2 as FQGNSA. The CDR3 is made up of 14 amino acids. CDR3 DNA sequence: TGTGCCAGCAGCTTAGGACAGGGGGCGAGCGGGCAGTACTTC. It yields the protein CASSLGQGASGQYF.

The CDR3 nucleotides are TGTGCCAGCACCTACAGGCCAGGCCAGCCCCAGCATTTT. Translating gives CASTYRPGQPQHF. The chain joins TRBV6-6 to TRBJ1-5; D may be TRBD1 (5 bases). The V end was cut by 7 bases, the J end by 7 bases, with 14 bases between. CDR3 length: 13 residues. The germline V gene encodes CDR1 MNHNY and CDR2 SVGAGI (reference sequence).

The CDR3 protein is CSVDKLGGPGEQYF. The DNA for the CDR3 is TGCAGCGTTGATAAATTGGGCGGGCCGGGGGAGCAGTACTTC. The chain carries TRBV29-1 and TRBJ2-7, with a tentative D call TRBD2 (5 bases). Trimming cost V 3 bases and J 7 bases, with 19 bases left between them. Germline assignment: CDR1 SQVTM and CDR2 ANQGSEA. The CDR3 runs 14 residues.

The V and J genes are TRBV29-1 and TRBJ2-1, with a possible D match to TRBD1 (6 bases). Trimming left V 8 bases short and J 3 bases short, with 11 bases between. The CDR3 has 12 residues. Per germline, CDR1 SQVTM and CDR2 ANQGSEA. CDR3 region: CSSRGGYNEQFF. The CDR3 bases are TGCAGCTCACGAGGGGGCTACAATGAGCAGTTCTTC.

This chain connects TRBV5-4 to TRBJ2-7, with D perhaps matching TRBD2 (5 bases). With 4 bases removed from V and 3 bases from J, the gap between germline ends came to 11 bases. Germline lookup yields CDR1 SGHNT and CDR2 YYREEE (reference sequence). CDR3 length: 13 amino acids. In DNA, the CDR3 is TGTGCCAGCAGCCCGAATGCGGGCTACGAGCAGTACTTC. Translation gives CASSPNAGYEQYF.

The V call is TRBV19, the J call TRBJ2-3, with a possible D match to TRBD1 (5 bases). The V and J ends lost 3 bases and 0 bases respectively, with 13 bases between them. CDR3 size: 16 residues. Per germline, CDR1 LNHDA and CDR2 SQIVND (reference sequence). The CDR3 protein is CASSMDLGLSTDTQYF. The CDR3 bases are TGTGCCAGTAGTATGGACCTGGGGCTGAGCACAGATACGCAGTATTTT.